What follows is one T cell receptor (beta chain) and its context. Its antigen is still unknown. These data come from a study of CD8 T cells in ankylosing spondylitis. Study-level findings and limits: Reports of some motif variants in reactive arthritis synovial fluid and blood predate this one.

As the method for making TCR beta libraries, quantitative 5'-RACE with molecular barcodes was used. TCRdb independently ran MiXCR on the 5' RACE reads; one entry per CDR3 protein. In the table there are about 100,000 distinct CDR3 sequences, 24% of which are singletons. This receptor was taken from a male donor with ankylosing spondylitis. Sequencing input: synovial fluid, either unsorted or a sorted T cell fraction (not recorded which).

In DNA form, the CDR3 reads TGTGCCAGCAGTTACTCGGACTCCACCATCCTCGTCGTC. Translated: CASSYSDSTILVV. The genes are TRBV6-2 or TRBV6-3 and TRBJ2-7, with D possibly matching TRBD2 (5 bases). CDR3 length equals 13 residues. Germline V gives CDR1 MNHEY, CDR2 SVGEGT.